This TCR beta chain originates from a study of T cells in Graves' hyperthyroidism and ophthalmopathy. Template material for amplifying TCR beta CDR3 regions consisted of RNA transcripts. A first-round RT-PCR of the TCR CDR3 used the HTBI primer set. A single record per CDR3 protein comes from TCRdb applying MiXCR to the multiplex PCR reads. The sample lists approximately 620,000 distinct CDR3 sequences; approximately 15% were seen once. Germline-derived CDR1 and CDR2 are SNHLY and FYNNEI. This CDR3 region has 13 residues. Between the trimmed V and J ends, which lost 4 bases and 6 bases, there was a span of 9 bases. This clonotype came up once.

The receptor was isolated from a woman aged 40 to 55 with Graves' ophthalmopathy. J is TRBJ2-2 and V is TRBV2; D assignment may be TRBD1 or TRBD2 (5 bases each). The sequencing input was blood. This chain's CDR3 is CASSAGSSGELFF. The CDR3 nucleotides read TGTGCCAGCAGTGCAGGGAGCTCCGGGGAGCTGTTTTTT.